Listed below are T cell receptor beta chains from one sample, sequenced in a study of blood T cells in healthy people across ages. TCRdb itself ran the 5' RACE reads through MiXCR, one entry per CDR3 protein. The sample records about 1.7 million distinct CDR3 sequences, under 30% being singletons. Sequences were obtained from blood. The receptors stem from a woman in her twenties or thirties in good health. Both conserved end residues are part of each CDR3. A D gene is named only where the DNA matches it firmly. The size of a clone is reported for some rows only, either as once, few or many, or as a class for expanded clones.

>NA|few|TRBV21-1|16|TRBJ1-1
TGTGCCAGCAGCCCGGGGAACGGGGGGAGGAACACTGAAGCTTTCTTT
CASSPGNGGRNTEAFF
>NA|many|TRBV20-1|15|TRBJ2-7
TGCAGTGCTAGCCTACAGGGCCCCAAGGAGGGCGAGCAGTACTTC
CSASLQGPKEGEQYF
>TRBD1|few|TRBV6-1|17|TRBJ2-6
TGTGCCAGCAAGAGTGGACAGGGGGCTCCTGGGGCCAACGTCCTGACTTTC
CASKSGQGAPGANVLTF
>NA|few|TRBV20-1|14|TRBJ2-7
TGCAGTGTAAAGGGCAGGTACTTAACCTACGAGCAGTACTTC
CSVKGRYLTYEQYF
>TRBD1|NA|TRBV5-1|14|TRBJ2-4
TGCGCCAGCAGCTTGAGGGGACAGGGGGACATTCAGTACTTC
CASSLRGQGDIQYF
>NA|NA|TRBV9|14|TRBJ2-6
TGTGCCAGCAGCTCCGTGGCTGGGGCCAACGTCCTGACTTTC
CASSSVAGANVLTF
>TRBD1|NA|TRBV6-1|13|TRBJ1-1
TGTGCCAGCCTGCTGAGACAGGGGATTGAAGCTTTCTTT
CASLLRQGIEAFF
>NA|NA|TRBV30|15|TRBJ2-1
TGTGCCTGGAGTGGAGGGGGGGCTGCCTACAATGAGCAGTTCTTC
CAWSGGGAAYNEQFF
>NA|NA|TRBV7-2|16|TRBJ2-1
TGTGCCCGTCAGCGGAGTCTTGGGACCAACTACAATGAGCAGTTCTTC
CARQRSLGTNYNEQFF
>TRBD2|NA|TRBV7-9|16|TRBJ2-2
TGTGCCAGCAGCTTAGTCCGAGCGGGAGACTCCGGGGAGCTGTTTTTT
CASSLVRAGDSGELFF
>TRBD2|few|TRBV20-1|14|TRBJ2-1
TGCAGTGCTAGGGGGGGGTACTCCTACAATGAGCAGTTCTTC
CSARGGYSYNEQFF
>NA|NA|TRBV7-9|13|TRBJ2-1
TGTGCCAGCAGCCCCGACGAGGGGGATGGGCAGTTCTTC
CASSPDEGDGQFF
>TRBD1|few|TRBV19|13|TRBJ1-6
TGTGCCAGTAGCCAGGGGGAAAATTCACCCCTCCACTTT
CASSQGENSPLHF
>TRBD2|few|TRBV7-2|16|TRBJ2-5
TGTGCCAGCAGCCCCCGACTAGCAGCTAGTCAAGAGACCCAGTACTTC
CASSPRLAASQETQYF
>TRBD1|NA|TRBV12-3/TRBV12-4|14|TRBJ2-2
TGTGCCAGCCTCAGGGACAGGGGAACCGGGGAGCTGTTTTTT
CASLRDRGTGELFF
>TRBD1|NA|TRBV9|13|TRBJ2-5
TGTGCCAGCAGTTTCAGGGGGTCGGGGACCCAGTACTTC
CASSFRGSGTQYF
>NA|many|TRBV20-1|13|TRBJ2-3
TGCAGTGCTATCGGCGGGAGCACAGATACGCAGTATTTT
CSAIGGSTDTQYF
>NA|NA|TRBV28|15|TRBJ2-7
TGTGCCAGCAGTTTATACAGGCCTAGCTCCTACGAGCAGTACTTC
CASSLYRPSSYEQYF
>TRBD1|few|TRBV6-1|19|TRBJ2-1
TGTGCCAGCAGTGGCCGGACAGGGGGCACAGCGAAAGACTACAATGAGCAGTTCTTC
CASSGRTGGTAKDYNEQFF
>NA|once|TRBV12-3/TRBV12-4|14|TRBJ2-1
TGTGCCAGCAGCCCTAGATCCGTAGGGGATGAGCAGTTCTTC
CASSPRSVGDEQFF
>NA|few|TRBV5-1|17|TRBJ2-3
TGCGCCAGCAGCTCGGATGAGAGGACATATAGCACAGATACGCAGTATTTT
CASSSDERTYSTDTQYF
>NA|NA|TRBV6-5|12|TRBJ1-1
TGTGCCAGCAGTTATGGGAGGTCCGAAGCTTTCTTT
CASSYGRSEAFF
>NA|few|TRBV7-6|14|TRBJ1-1
TGTGCCAGCAGCACCCGGGGGGGGACAACCGAAGCTTTCTTT
CASSTRGGTTEAFF
>NA|NA|TRBV6-6|15|TRBJ2-5
TGTGCCAGCAGGCCGCGGGCCGGACCTGAAGAGACCCAGTACTTC
CASRPRAGPEETQYF
>NA|NA|TRBV7-6|16|TRBJ2-7
TGTGCCAGCAGCCCCAGCCCGTCGGGGGCGGTTTACGAGCAGTACTTC
CASSPSPSGAVYEQYF
>NA|few|TRBV6-6|13|TRBJ2-1
TGTGCCAGCAGCTCCTGGAGGTTCAATGAGCAGTTCTTC
CASSSWRFNEQFF
>TRBD1|NA|TRBV7-6|13|TRBJ2-1
TGTGCCACCTCACGGGACAGGGGTCATGAGCAGTTCTTC
CATSRDRGHEQFF
>NA|NA|TRBV6-6|17|TRBJ2-1
TGTGCCAGCAGTTACGGTGGGGCAGGGGAATCCTACAATGAGCAGTTCTTC
CASSYGGAGESYNEQFF
>NA|many|TRBV4-1|14|TRBJ2-5
TGCGCCAGCAGCCAAGATCGGGCAGCAGAGACCCAGTACTTC
CASSQDRAAETQYF
>NA|many|TRBV6-1|12|TRBJ2-1
TGTGCCAGCAGCACGTATTACAATGAGCAGTTCTTC
CASSTYYNEQFF
>NA|few|TRBV29-1|16|TRBJ2-1
TGCAGCGTTGAAGATGAGGCGATAGGGTCCTACAATGAGCAGTTCTTC
CSVEDEAIGSYNEQFF
>NA|few|TRBV11-2|16|TRBJ1-2
TGTGCCAGCAGCTTAGCCCGGGACACCGCTAACTATGGCTACGCCTTC
CASSLARDTANYGYAF
>NA|many|TRBV6-5|14|TRBJ1-2
TGTGCCAGCAGTCTCCGGCAGGGCCTCTATGGCTACACCTTC
CASSLRQGLYGYTF
>NA|NA|TRBV28|13|TRBJ1-6
TGTGCCAGCAGCCCATCCAGTAGATCACCCCTCCACTTT
CASSPSSRSPLHF
>TRBD1|few|TRBV9|17|TRBJ2-7
TGTGCCAGCAGCGTAGGAGGGGGCAGGACTGGCCTTAACGAGCAGTACTTC
CASSVGGGRTGLNEQYF